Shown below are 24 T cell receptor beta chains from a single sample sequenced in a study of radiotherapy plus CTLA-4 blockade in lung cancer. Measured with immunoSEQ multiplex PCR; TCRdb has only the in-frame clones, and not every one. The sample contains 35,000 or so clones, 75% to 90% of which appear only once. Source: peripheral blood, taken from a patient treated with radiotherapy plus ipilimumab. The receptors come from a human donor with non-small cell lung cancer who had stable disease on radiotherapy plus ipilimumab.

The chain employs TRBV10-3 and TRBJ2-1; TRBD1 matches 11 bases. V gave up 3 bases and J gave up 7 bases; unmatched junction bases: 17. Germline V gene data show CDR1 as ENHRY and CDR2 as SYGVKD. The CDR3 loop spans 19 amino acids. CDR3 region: CAISETLPLDRGLRNEQFF. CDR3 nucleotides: TGTGCCATCAGTGAAACATTACCCCTGGACAGGGGGCTGCGGAATGAGCAGTTCTTC.

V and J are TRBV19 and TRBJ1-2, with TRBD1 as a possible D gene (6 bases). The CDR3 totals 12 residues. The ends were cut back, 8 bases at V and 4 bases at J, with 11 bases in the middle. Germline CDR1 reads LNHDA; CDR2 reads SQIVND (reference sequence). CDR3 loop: CASRGGAYGYTF. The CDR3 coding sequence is TGTGCCAGTCGGGGGGGCGCCTATGGCTACACCTTC.

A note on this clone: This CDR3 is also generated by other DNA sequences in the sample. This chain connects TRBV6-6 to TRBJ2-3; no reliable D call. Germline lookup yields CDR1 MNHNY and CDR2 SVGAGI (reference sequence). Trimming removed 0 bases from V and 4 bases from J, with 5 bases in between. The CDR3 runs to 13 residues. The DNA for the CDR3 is TGTGCCAGCAGTTACTCGCGGTCAGATACGCAGTATTTT. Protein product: CASSYSRSDTQYF.

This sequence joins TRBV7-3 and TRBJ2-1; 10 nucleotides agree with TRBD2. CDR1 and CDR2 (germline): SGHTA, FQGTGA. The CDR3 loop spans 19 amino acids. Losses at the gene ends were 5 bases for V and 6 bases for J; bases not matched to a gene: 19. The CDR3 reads CASSAGPSGSPSRVNEQFF. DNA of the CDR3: TGTGCCAGCAGCGCCGGCCCTAGCGGGAGCCCCTCTAGGGTCAATGAGCAGTTCTTC. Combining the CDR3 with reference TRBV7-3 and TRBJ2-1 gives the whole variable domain GAGVSQTPSNKVTEKGKYVELRCDPISGHTALYWYRQSLGQGPEFLIYFQGTGAADDSGLPNDRFFAVRPEGSVSTLKIQRTERGDSAVYLCASSAGPSGSPSRVNEQFFGPGTRLTVL.

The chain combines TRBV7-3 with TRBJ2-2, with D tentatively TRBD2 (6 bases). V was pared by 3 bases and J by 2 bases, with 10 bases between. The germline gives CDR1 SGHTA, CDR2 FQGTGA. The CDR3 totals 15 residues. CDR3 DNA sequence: TGTGCCAGCAGCTTTAGCGGAGGAAACACCGGGGAGCTGTTTTTT. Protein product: CASSFSGGNTGELFF.

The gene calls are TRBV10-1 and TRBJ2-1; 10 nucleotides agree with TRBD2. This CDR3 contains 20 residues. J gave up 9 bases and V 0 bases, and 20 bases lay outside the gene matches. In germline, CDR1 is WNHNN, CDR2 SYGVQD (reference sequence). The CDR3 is CASSESPTELAGVGLSEQFF. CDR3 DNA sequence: TGCGCCAGCAGTGAGTCACCTACCGAGCTAGCGGGAGTGGGGTTGAGTGAGCAGTTCTTC.

This chain's CDR3 is CASSFKGSSGYTF. In DNA form, the CDR3 reads TGTGCCAGCAGTTTTAAGGGGTCGAGTGGCTACACCTTC. J is TRBJ1-2 and V is TRBV27, with TRBD1 as a possible D gene (5 bases). CDR1 is MNHEY, CDR2 SMNVEV, per germline (reference sequence). The CDR3 covers 13 residues. Trimming stripped 3 bases from V and 7 bases from J, with 12 bases between.

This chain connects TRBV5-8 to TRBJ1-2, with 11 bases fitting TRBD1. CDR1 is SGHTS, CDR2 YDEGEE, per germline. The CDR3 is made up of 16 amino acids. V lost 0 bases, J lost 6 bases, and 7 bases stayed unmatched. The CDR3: CASSLGTGGTVDGYTF. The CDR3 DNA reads TGTGCCAGCAGCTTGGGGACAGGGGGCACGGTCGATGGCTACACCTTC. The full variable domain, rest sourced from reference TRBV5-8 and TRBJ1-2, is EAGVTQSPTHLIKTRGQQATLRCSPISGHTSVYWYQQALGLGLQFLLWYDEGEERNRGNFPPRFSGRQFPNYSSELNVNALELEDSALYLCASSLGTGGTVDGYTFGSGTRLTVV.

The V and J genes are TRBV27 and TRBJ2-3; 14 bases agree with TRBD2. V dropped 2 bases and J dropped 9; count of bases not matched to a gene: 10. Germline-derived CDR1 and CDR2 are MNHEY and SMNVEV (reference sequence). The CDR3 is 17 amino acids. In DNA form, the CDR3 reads TGTGCCAGCAGTTTAGGTCTCGGGACTAGCGGGAGACCGACGCAGTATTTT. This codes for CASSLGLGTSGRPTQYF.

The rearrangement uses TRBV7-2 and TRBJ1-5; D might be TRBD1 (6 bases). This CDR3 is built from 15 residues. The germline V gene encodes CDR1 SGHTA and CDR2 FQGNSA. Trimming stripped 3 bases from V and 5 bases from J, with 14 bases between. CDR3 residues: CASSLATGMYQPQHF. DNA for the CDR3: TGTGCCAGCAGCTTGGCTACAGGGATGTATCAGCCCCAGCATTTT.

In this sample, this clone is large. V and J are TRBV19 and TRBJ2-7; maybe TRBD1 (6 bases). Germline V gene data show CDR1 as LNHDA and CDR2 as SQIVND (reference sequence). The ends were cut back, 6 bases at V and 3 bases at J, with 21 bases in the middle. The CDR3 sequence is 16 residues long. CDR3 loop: CASRKDWGQKHYEQYF. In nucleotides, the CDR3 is TGTGCCAGTAGGAAGGACTGGGGGCAGAAACACTACGAGCAGTACTTC.

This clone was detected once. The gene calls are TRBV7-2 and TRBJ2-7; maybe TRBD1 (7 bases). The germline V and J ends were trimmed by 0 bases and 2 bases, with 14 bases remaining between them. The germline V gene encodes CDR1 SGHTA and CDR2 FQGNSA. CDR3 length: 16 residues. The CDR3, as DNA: TGTGCCAGCAGCTTAGCCGGGGGTGGGACAGCCTACGAGCAGTACTTC. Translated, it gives CASSLAGGGTAYEQYF.

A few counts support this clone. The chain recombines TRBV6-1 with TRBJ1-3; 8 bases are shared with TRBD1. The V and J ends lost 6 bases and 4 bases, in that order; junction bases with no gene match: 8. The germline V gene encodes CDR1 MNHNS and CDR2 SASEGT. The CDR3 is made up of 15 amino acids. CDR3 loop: CASRTWTGMGNTIYF. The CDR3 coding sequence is TGTGCCAGCAGAACATGGACAGGGATGGGAAACACCATATATTTT.

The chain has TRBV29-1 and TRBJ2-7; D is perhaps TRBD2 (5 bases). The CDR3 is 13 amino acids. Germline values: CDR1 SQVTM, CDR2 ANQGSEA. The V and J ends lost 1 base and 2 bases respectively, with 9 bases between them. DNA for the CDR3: TGCAGCGTTGAAGTATCGGGGACCTACGAGCAGTACTTC. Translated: CSVEVSGTYEQYF.

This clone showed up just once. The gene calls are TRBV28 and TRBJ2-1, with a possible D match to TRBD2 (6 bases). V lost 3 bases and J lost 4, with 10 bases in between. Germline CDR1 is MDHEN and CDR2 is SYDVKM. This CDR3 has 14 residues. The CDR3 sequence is CASSLSGTYNEQFF. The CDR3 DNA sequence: TGTGCCAGCAGTTTGTCCGGGACTTACAATGAGCAGTTCTTC.

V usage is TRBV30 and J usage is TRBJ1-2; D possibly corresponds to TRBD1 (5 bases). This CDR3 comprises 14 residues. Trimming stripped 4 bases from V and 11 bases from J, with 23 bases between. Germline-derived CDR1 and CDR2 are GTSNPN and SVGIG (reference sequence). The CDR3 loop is CAWTPVRGLQGYTF. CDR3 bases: TGTGCCTGGACCCCCGTGCGGGGACTTCAGGGATACACCTTC.

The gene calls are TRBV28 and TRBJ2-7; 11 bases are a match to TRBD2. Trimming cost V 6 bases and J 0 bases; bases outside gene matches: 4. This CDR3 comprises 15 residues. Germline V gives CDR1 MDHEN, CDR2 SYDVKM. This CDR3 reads CASSPTSGSSYEQYF. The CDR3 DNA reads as TGTGCCAGCAGCCCCACTAGCGGGAGCTCCTACGAGCAGTACTTC.

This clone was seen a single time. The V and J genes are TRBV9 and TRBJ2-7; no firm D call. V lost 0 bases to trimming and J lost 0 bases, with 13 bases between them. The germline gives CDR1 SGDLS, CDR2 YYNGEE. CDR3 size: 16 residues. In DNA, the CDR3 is TGTGCCAGCAGCGTAGCTGCCCGTGCGAGCTCCTACGAGCAGTACTTC. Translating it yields CASSVAARASSYEQYF.

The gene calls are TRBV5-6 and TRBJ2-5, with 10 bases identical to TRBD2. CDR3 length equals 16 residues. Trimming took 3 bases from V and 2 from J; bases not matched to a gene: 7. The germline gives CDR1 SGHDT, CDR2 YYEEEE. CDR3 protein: CASSSKLAGFQETQYF. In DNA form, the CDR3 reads TGTGCCAGCAGCTCGAAACTAGCGGGATTTCAAGAGACCCAGTACTTC.

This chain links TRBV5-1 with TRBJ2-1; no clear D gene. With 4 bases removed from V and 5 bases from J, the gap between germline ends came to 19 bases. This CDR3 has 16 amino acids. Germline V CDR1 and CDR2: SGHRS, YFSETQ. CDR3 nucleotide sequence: TGCGCCAGCAGCCCCCGGCGGCAGAGTAACAACAATGAGCAGTTCTTC. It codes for CASSPRRQSNNNEQFF.

The chain's CDR3 is CASSAGDSYNEQFF. CDR3 nucleotides: TGTGCCAGCAGCGCTGGGGACTCTTACAATGAGCAGTTCTTC. The chain uses TRBV7-9 and TRBJ2-1, with D perhaps TRBD2 (6 bases). Germline V gene data show CDR1 as SEHNR and CDR2 as FQNEAQ (reference sequence). The CDR3 length is 14 residues. Trimming shortened V by 5 bases and J by 4 bases, and 12 bases separated the two germline ends.

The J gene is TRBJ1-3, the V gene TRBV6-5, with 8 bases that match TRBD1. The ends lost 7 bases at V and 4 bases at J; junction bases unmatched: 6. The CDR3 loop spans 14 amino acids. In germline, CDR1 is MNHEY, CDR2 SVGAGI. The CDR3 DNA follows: TGTGCCAGCATCCAGGGGGCGACGGGAAACACCATATATTTT. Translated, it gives CASIQGATGNTIYF.

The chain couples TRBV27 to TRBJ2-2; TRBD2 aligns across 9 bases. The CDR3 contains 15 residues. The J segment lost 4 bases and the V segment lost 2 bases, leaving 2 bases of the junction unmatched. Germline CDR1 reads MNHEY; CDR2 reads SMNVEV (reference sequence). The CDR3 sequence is CASSLSGRITGELFF. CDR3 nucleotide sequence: TGTGCCAGCAGTTTAAGCGGGAGGATCACCGGGGAGCTGTTTTTT.

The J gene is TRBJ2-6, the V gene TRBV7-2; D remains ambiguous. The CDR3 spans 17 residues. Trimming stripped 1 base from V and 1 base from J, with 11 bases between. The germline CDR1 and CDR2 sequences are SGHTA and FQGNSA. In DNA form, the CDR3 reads TGTGCCAGCAGCTTAGTACTCGATGTATCTGGGGCCAACGTCCTGACTTTC. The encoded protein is CASSLVLDVSGANVLTF.